This TCR beta chain is drawn from a study of blood T cell repertoires in COVID-19. Study overall: There were acute and convalescent COVID-19 samples, and they came from the United States, Italy and Spain.

In germline, CDR1 is GTSNPN, CDR2 SVGIG (reference sequence). Trimming removed 5 bases from V and 12 bases from J; junction bases left unmatched: 10. CDR3 length: 13 amino acids. Produced via immunoSEQ multiplex PCR; TCRdb's table is partial and in-frame only. The repertoire holds about 200,000 clones, with around three quarters as singletons. V is TRBV30 and J is TRBJ1-6; 7 bases align to TRBD1. Sequencing was performed on peripheral blood. The TCR sequence derives from a woman in her sixties or seventies with acute or convalescent COVID-19. CDR3 residues: CAWRGQRREPLHF. CDR3 DNA sequence: TGTGCCTGGCGGGGACAGAGAAGGGAACCCCTCCACTTT.